Listed below are T cell receptor beta chains from one sample, sequenced in a study of shared clonotypes between healthy human individuals. The assay was immunoSEQ multiplex PCR, and TCRdb's table has in-frame clones only and misses some. Here the sample spans 330,000 or so clones, less than 75% being singletons. Sequenced material: memory CD4+ T cells sorted from blood. The receptor source for this set is a man younger than 45 in good health. The CDR3 runs from the conserved cysteine through the conserved F or W. Fields, in order: CDR3 protein, CDR3 DNA, D gene, V gene, J gene, clone size. The D gene is left open where the match is weak. A row's size may be missing; if present it is once, few, many or a size class.

cdr3_aa: CASSLSSARPGFNYEQYF
cdr3_nt: TGTGCCAGCAGTTTATCCAGCGCCCGGCCGGGATTCAACTACGAGCAGTACTTC
d_call: .
v_call: TRBV28
j_call: TRBJ2-7
clone_size: .

cdr3_aa: CASSPKVGTVNTEAFF
cdr3_nt: TGTGCCAGCTCACCAAAGGTAGGGACAGTGAACACTGAAGCTTTCTTT
d_call: TRBD1
v_call: TRBV18
j_call: TRBJ1-1
clone_size: .

cdr3_aa: CASSPQSLVLIGELFF
cdr3_nt: TGTGCCAGCAGCCCCCAGTCCCTGGTGTTAATAGGGGAGCTGTTTTTT
d_call: .
v_call: TRBV7-6
j_call: TRBJ2-2
clone_size: .

cdr3_aa: CASSRRGADTQYF
cdr3_nt: TGCGCCAGCAGCCGAAGGGGTGCAGATACGCAGTATTTT
d_call: .
v_call: TRBV4-1
j_call: TRBJ2-3
clone_size: .

cdr3_aa: CAWSLLTRDTYEQYF
cdr3_nt: TGTGCCTGGAGTCTACTCACCCGGGACACCTACGAGCAGTACTTC
d_call: .
v_call: TRBV30
j_call: TRBJ2-7
clone_size: .

cdr3_aa: CASSLSTNEKLFF
cdr3_nt: TGCGCCAGCAGCTTGAGTACTAATGAAAAACTGTTTTTT
d_call: .
v_call: TRBV5-1
j_call: TRBJ1-4
clone_size: .

cdr3_aa: CASSIEAARNQPQHF
cdr3_nt: TGTGCCAGTAGTATAGAGGCAGCCCGCAATCAGCCCCAGCATTTT
d_call: .
v_call: TRBV19
j_call: TRBJ1-5
clone_size: .

cdr3_aa: CASSPSEAISEDF
cdr3_nt: TGTGCCAGCTCACCAAGTGAGGCGATATCGGAGGACTTC
d_call: .
v_call: TRBV18
j_call: TRBJ2-7
clone_size: .

cdr3_aa: CASSFMYQETQYF
cdr3_nt: TGTGCCAGCAGCTTCATGTACCAAGAGACCCAGTACTTC
d_call: .
v_call: TRBV7-2
j_call: TRBJ2-5
clone_size: .

cdr3_aa: CASSLRGSYNEQFF
cdr3_nt: TGTGCCAGCAGCTTAAGGGGATCCTACAATGAGCAGTTCTTC
d_call: .
v_call: TRBV5-4
j_call: TRBJ2-1
clone_size: .

cdr3_aa: CASTFAGGDYEQYF
cdr3_nt: TGTGCCAGCACCTTTGCGGGGGGGGACTACGAGCAGTACTTC
d_call: TRBD2
v_call: TRBV5-4
j_call: TRBJ2-7
clone_size: .

cdr3_aa: CASSLLTGGEQYF
cdr3_nt: TGTGCCAGCAGCTTGCTGACAGGCGGCGAGCAGTACTTC
d_call: .
v_call: TRBV7-3
j_call: TRBJ2-7
clone_size: .

cdr3_aa: CASSWSLGSEAFF
cdr3_nt: TGTGCCAGCAGCTGGTCGCTCGGGTCTGAAGCTTTCTTT
d_call: .
v_call: TRBV5-6
j_call: TRBJ1-1
clone_size: .

cdr3_aa: CASSSSSGTGWYQPQHF
cdr3_nt: TGTGCCAGCAGTTCGTCGTCCGGGACAGGGTGGTATCAGCCCCAGCATTTT
d_call: TRBD1
v_call: TRBV28
j_call: TRBJ1-5
clone_size: once

cdr3_aa: CASSDGYAPRPEAFF
cdr3_nt: TGTGCCAGCAGCGACGGGTACGCCCCGCGGCCTGAAGCTTTCTTT
d_call: .
v_call: TRBV2
j_call: TRBJ1-1
clone_size: .

cdr3_aa: CASSFTGVRGDQPQHF
cdr3_nt: TGTGCCAGCAGCTTTACCGGGGTCCGAGGTGATCAGCCCCAGCATTTT
d_call: .
v_call: TRBV7-2
j_call: TRBJ1-5
clone_size: .

cdr3_aa: CSVGKGQGANTGELFF
cdr3_nt: TGCAGCGTTGGAAAGGGACAGGGGGCGAACACCGGGGAGCTGTTTTTT
d_call: TRBD1
v_call: TRBV29-1
j_call: TRBJ2-2
clone_size: .

cdr3_aa: CASRVDRNIGYTF
cdr3_nt: TGCGCCAGCAGGGTGGATCGGAACATAGGCTACACCTTC
d_call: .
v_call: TRBV5-1
j_call: TRBJ1-2
clone_size: .

cdr3_aa: CASSLSFRSVETQYF
cdr3_nt: TGTGCCAGCAGCTTATCTTTCAGGAGCGTGGAGACCCAGTACTTC
d_call: .
v_call: TRBV13
j_call: TRBJ2-5
clone_size: many

cdr3_aa: CASSPGLAGDRGEQFF
cdr3_nt: TGTGCCAGCAGCCCTGGACTAGCGGGAGACAGAGGTGAGCAGTTCTTC
d_call: TRBD2
v_call: TRBV7-9
j_call: TRBJ2-1
clone_size: .

cdr3_aa: CASSHVGTQYF
cdr3_nt: TGTGCCAGCAGTCACGTGGGGACCCAGTACTTC
d_call: .
v_call: TRBV6-5
j_call: TRBJ2-5
clone_size: once

cdr3_aa: CASSSTTSAYNEQFF
cdr3_nt: TGTGCCAGCAGCTCCACAACTAGCGCCTACAATGAGCAGTTCTTC
d_call: TRBD2
v_call: TRBV9
j_call: TRBJ2-1
clone_size: .

cdr3_aa: CASSQSSFLGGSSYNEQFF
cdr3_nt: TGCGCCAGCAGCCAGTCCTCTTTTTTAGGGGGGAGCTCCTACAATGAGCAGTTCTTC
d_call: .
v_call: TRBV5-1
j_call: TRBJ2-1
clone_size: once

cdr3_aa: CASSFSGTGNYEQYF
cdr3_nt: TGTGCCAGCAGCTTTAGCGGGACAGGGAACTACGAGCAGTACTTC
d_call: .
v_call: TRBV7-2
j_call: TRBJ2-7
clone_size: .

cdr3_aa: CASSSRTPETQYF
cdr3_nt: TGCGCCAGCAGCTCCCGCACCCCAGAGACCCAGTACTTC
d_call: .
v_call: TRBV5-1
j_call: TRBJ2-5
clone_size: once

cdr3_aa: CASSDSTDTQYF
cdr3_nt: TGTGCCAGCAGTGACTCCACAGATACGCAGTATTTT
d_call: .
v_call: TRBV27
j_call: TRBJ2-3
clone_size: .

cdr3_aa: CASSPIALRDRKYGYTF
cdr3_nt: TGTGCCAGCAGCCCCATCGCCCTTAGGGACAGGAAATATGGCTACACCTTC
d_call: TRBD1
v_call: TRBV11-2
j_call: TRBJ1-2
clone_size: .

cdr3_aa: CASSPLNPGLAPNEQFF
cdr3_nt: TGTGCCAGCTCACCGTTAAACCCGGGACTAGCGCCCAATGAGCAGTTCTTC
d_call: TRBD2
v_call: TRBV18
j_call: TRBJ2-1
clone_size: .

cdr3_aa: CASSEHSGTGRKTQYF
cdr3_nt: TGTGCCAGCAGCGAGCACTCCGGGACAGGGAGGAAGACCCAGTACTTC
d_call: TRBD1
v_call: TRBV7-9
j_call: TRBJ2-5
clone_size: .

cdr3_aa: CASSFGSTKETQYF
cdr3_nt: TGTGCCAGCAGCTTCGGTTCGACTAAGGAGACCCAGTACTTC
d_call: .
v_call: TRBV5-4
j_call: TRBJ2-5
clone_size: .

cdr3_aa: CASSLSGNTIYF
cdr3_nt: TGTGCCAGCAGTTTGTCCGGAAACACCATATATTTT
d_call: .
v_call: TRBV6-1
j_call: TRBJ1-3
clone_size: .

cdr3_aa: CAISDPGTSGPGRSYNEQFF
cdr3_nt: TGTGCCATCAGTGATCCTGGGACTAGCGGTCCCGGGAGGTCCTACAATGAGCAGTTCTTC
d_call: TRBD2
v_call: TRBV10-3
j_call: TRBJ2-1
clone_size: once

cdr3_aa: CASSSPAKGDGYTF
cdr3_nt: TGTGCCAGCAGTTCCCCGGCCAAGGGGGATGGCTACACCTTC
d_call: .
v_call: TRBV28
j_call: TRBJ1-2
clone_size: .

cdr3_aa: CASSDSGETVSSYEQYF
cdr3_nt: TGTGCCAGCAGTGATTCGGGCGAGACCGTGAGCTCCTACGAGCAGTACTTC
d_call: .
v_call: TRBV25-1
j_call: TRBJ2-7
clone_size: .

cdr3_aa: CASSRRISGRGWNEQFF
cdr3_nt: TGTGCCAGCAGCCGTCGGATTAGCGGGAGGGGGTGGAATGAGCAGTTCTTC
d_call: TRBD2
v_call: TRBV7-9
j_call: TRBJ2-1
clone_size: .

cdr3_aa: CASSLVSLSNQPQHF
cdr3_nt: TGTGCCAGCAGTTTAGTGTCGTTAAGCAATCAGCCCCAGCATTTT
d_call: .
v_call: TRBV28
j_call: TRBJ1-5
clone_size: few